This T cell receptor (beta chain) was identified in a study of shared clonotypes between healthy human individuals (dated by TCRdb to 2020 to 2022). In the study overall: Three men and two women, aged 18 to 49 years, made up the cohort. For each donor, CD4 naive and CD4 memory were each given three plates, CD8 naive was given two plates, and CD8 memory was given one plate. The study deeply sequenced blood TCR repertoires of about 5 healthy adults to estimate repertoire size and the extent of clonotype sharing between individuals. To increase sequencing depth and limit assay-specific biases, TCR repertoire library preparation and sequencing were carried out by different laboratories using diverse techniques. Each donor's leukapheresis produced roughly between about 0.8 and 8.9 billion PBMCs.

Using the deep immunoSEQ assay, multiplex PCR amplified TCR CDR3 regions from genomic DNA. For each cell subset, the extracted genomic DNA was distributed evenly across all wells of several immunoSEQ 96-well plates, and each plate served as one replicate. Each replicate PCR for sorted subsets received 200 ng genomic DNA, equal to around 32,000 T cell genomes. Purified libraries were measured with a Qubit 3.0 fluorometer, size-checked on a Bioanalyzer 2100, and measured again with the KAPA Library Quantification kit. Every immunoSEQ 96-well plate was sequenced on a separate single-read 150-cycle Illumina NextSeq 550 flow cell. On the authors' methods: Because the immunoSEQ output held only junctional sequences and lacked quality scores, the filtering could not match the filtering applied to full-length reads. To assign V/J genes and CDR3, sequences were annotated using PyIR, a Python wrapper for IgBLAST v1.9, with IMGT germline references. Reads were filtered out if the reads had weak V/J assignments (E-value above 1e-6), no CDR3, stop codons, out-of-frame junctions, or ambiguous translated residues. A V3J clonotype was defined by an identical inferred V gene, J gene, and CDR3 amino acid sequence. To compute the percentage overlap between repertoires, the number of shared unique clonotypes was divided by the size of the smaller repertoire. Repertoire richness was assessed with RTK rarefaction, the Chao1 estimator, and Recon v2.1 estimates of unobserved clonotypes. Generation probabilities were computed with OLGA for all TCRbeta clonotypes obtained by the gDNA method from several donors. Sourced from immuneACCESS, this table was stored by TCRdb with only in-frame sequences that have V and J called. A share of the clones is absent; for the studies checked, an unresolved V gene accounts for under half, and the remainder has no known explanation. V and J calls and clone size are as listed in that table; D and trimming were resolved from the DNA. The sample data list 2,500,000 or so clones, and around 90% of these were observed just once. The ten largest clones represent approximately 0.41% of the sample.

About this clone itself: This clone's antigen is unknown. Base qualities are missing; no much larger clone stands one base away.

Healthy HIV-negative adults with no recently reported acute infections or vaccinations were included as donors. All donors were Caucasian adults living in Nashville, Tennessee, USA. Magnetic negative selection was used to enrich CD4+ T cells, after which naive cells were positively selected on CD45RA and the negative fraction became the memory subset. Blood was obtained by leukapheresis, after which PBMCs were separated by Ficoll-Histopaque density gradient centrifugation and cryopreserved in liquid nitrogen vapor phase. Purity and quantity of every magnetically sorted T cell population were checked by analytical flow cytometry. Each sorted fraction had its genomic DNA isolated and then quantified by UV absorbance on a Nanodrop 2000c. General study outcomes and caveats: Pairwise subsampling indicated that sequencing depth was expected to affect the degree of clonotype sharing among donors. Because the study included a small number of donors, the genetic and exposure-history diversity represented was limited. Sampling was restricted to blood, and TCR repertoires in tissue are likely to differ from TCR repertoires in blood. Incomplete sequencing was indicated by rarefaction of sorted-subset datasets, despite the large sequencing depth. Compared with non-shared clonotypes, clonotypes shared by all four sorted-subset donors had higher generation probabilities. Naive subsets generally had larger estimated clonotype richness than memory subsets did. Approximately 5% of naive CD4, approximately 3.7% of naive CD8, approximately 2% of memory CD4, and approximately 0.4% of memory CD8 clonotypes were shared across a few donors.

This TCR was recovered from a man aged 18 to 30 in good health. Some clones in this sample may be carry-over from other donors' samples. The sequenced material came from naive CD4+ T cells from PBMCs. This specimen's cell subset or site label, per the study, means: CD45RA+ positively selected.

The bases are TGCGCCAGCAGCTCGCTCGTTTGGGGACAAGACTTGAACACTGAAGCTTTCTTT. The encoded protein is CASSSLVWGQDLNTEAFF. This chain is built from TRBV5-1 and TRBJ1-1; 6 matching bases give a weak D call of TRBD1. V is clipped by 3 bases and J by 0 bases, and the sequence between their germline boundaries is 21 bases long. From the cysteine up to the phenylalanine, the CDR3 has a length of 18 residues. Only the CDR3 portion is preserved as DNA: 54 bases, with reading frame beginning at the first base. Taken from the germline V gene, the CDR1 and CDR2 loops are SGHRS and YFSETQ.